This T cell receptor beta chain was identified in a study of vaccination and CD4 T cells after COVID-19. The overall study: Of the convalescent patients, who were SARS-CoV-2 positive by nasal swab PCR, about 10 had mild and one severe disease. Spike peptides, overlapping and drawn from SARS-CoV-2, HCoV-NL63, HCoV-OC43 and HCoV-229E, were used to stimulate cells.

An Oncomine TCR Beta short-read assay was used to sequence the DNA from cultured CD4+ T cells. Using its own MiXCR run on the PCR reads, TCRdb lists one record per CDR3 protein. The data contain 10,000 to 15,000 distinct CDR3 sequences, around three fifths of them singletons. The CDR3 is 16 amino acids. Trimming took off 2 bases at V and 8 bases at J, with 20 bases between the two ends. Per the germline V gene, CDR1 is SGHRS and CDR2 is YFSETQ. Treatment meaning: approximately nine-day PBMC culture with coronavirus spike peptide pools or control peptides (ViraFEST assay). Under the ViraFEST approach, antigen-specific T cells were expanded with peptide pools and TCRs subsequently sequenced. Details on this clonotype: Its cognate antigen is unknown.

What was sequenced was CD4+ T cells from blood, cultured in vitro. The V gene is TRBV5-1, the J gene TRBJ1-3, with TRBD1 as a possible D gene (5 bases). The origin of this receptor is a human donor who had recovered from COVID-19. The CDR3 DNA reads TGCGCCAGCAGCTTTAACCCCGGGACCGCAGGTGACACCATATATTTT. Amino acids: CASSFNPGTAGDTIYF.